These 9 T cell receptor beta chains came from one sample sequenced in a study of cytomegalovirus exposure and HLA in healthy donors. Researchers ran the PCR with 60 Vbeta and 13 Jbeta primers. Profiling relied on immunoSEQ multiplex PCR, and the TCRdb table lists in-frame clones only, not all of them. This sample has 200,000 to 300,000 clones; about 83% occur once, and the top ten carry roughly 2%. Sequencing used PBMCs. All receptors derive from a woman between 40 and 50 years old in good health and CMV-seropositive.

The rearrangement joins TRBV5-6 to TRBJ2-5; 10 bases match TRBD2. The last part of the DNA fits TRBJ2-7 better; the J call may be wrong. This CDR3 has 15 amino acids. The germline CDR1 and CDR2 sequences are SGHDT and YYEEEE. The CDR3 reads CASSHSGRPSYEQYF. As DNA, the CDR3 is TGTGCCAGCAGCCATAGCGGGAGGCCCTCCTACGAGCAGTACTTC.

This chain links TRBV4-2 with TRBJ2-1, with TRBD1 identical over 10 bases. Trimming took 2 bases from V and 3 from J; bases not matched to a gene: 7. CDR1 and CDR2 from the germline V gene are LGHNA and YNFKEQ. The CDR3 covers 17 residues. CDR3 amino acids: CASSQLPGQGNYNEQFF. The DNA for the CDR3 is TGTGCCAGCAGCCAATTACCGGGACAGGGGAACTACAATGAGCAGTTCTTC.

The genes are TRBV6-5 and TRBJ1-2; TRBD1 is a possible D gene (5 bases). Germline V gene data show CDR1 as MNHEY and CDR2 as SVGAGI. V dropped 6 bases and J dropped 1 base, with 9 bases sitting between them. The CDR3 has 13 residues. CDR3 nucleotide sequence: TGTGCCAGCAGCAGGGAAGTTAACTATGGCTACACCTTC. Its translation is CASSREVNYGYTF.

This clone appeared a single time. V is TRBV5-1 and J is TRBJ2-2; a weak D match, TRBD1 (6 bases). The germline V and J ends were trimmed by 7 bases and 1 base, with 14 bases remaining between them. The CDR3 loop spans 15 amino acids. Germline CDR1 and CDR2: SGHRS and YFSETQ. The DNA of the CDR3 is TGCGCCAGCCGCCTCCCGACAGGGAACACCGGGGAGCTGTTTTTT. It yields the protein CASRLPTGNTGELFF.

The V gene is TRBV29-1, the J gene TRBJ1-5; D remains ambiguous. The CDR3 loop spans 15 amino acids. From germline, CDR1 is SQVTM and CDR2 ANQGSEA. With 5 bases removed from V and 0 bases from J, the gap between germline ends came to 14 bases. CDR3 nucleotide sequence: TGCAGCGTTCCCCCGGGAACTTATAGCAATCAGCCCCAGCATTTT. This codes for CSVPPGTYSNQPQHF. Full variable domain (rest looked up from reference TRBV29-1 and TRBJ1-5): SAVISQKPSRDICQRGTSLTIQCQVDSQVTMMFWYRQQPGQSLTLIATANQGSEATYESGFVIDKFPISRPNLTFSTLTVSNMSPEDSSIYLCSVPPGTYSNQPQHFGDGTRLSIL.

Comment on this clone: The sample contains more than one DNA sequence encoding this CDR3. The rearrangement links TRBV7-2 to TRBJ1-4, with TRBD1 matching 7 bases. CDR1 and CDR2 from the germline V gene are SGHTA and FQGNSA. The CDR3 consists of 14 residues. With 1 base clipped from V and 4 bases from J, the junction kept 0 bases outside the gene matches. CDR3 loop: CASSLDRGNEKLFF. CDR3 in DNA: TGTGCCAGCAGCTTAGACAGGGGTAATGAAAAACTGTTTTTT.

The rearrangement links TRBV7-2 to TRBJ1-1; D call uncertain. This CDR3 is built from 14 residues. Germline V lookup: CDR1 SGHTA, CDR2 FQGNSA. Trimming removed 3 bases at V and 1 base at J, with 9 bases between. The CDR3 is CASSFLEANTEAFF. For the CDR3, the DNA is TGTGCCAGCAGCTTTTTAGAGGCGAACACTGAAGCTTTCTTT.

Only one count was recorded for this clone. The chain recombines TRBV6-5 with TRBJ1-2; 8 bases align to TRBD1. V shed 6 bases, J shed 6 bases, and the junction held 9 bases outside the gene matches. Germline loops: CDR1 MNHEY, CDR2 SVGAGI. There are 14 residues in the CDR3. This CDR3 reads CASSPGTGHHGYTF. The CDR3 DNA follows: TGTGCCAGCAGCCCCGGGACAGGACATCATGGCTACACCTTC.

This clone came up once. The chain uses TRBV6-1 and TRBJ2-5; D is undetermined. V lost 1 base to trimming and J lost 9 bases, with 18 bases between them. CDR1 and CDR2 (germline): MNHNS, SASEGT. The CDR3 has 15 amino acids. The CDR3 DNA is TGTGCCAGCAGTGAAGAAGTCCCAATCGGCCGGGCCCAGTACTTC. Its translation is CASSEEVPIGRAQYF.